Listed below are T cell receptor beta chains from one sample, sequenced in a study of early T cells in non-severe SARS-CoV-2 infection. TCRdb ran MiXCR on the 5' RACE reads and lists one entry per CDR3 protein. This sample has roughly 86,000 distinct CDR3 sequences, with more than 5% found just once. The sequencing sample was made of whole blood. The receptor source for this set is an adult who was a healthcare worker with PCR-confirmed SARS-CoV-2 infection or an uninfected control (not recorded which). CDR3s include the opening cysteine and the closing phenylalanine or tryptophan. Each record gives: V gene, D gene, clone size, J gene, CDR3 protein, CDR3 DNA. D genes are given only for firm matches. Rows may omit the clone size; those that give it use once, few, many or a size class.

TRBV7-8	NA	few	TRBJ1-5	CASSAWTLSNQPQHF	TGTGCCAGCAGCGCTTGGACATTGAGCAATCAGCCCCAGCATTTT
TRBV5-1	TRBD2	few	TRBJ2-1	CASSLAPSGSPDEQFF	TGCGCCAGCAGCCTAGCCCCTAGCGGGAGCCCGGATGAGCAGTTCTTC
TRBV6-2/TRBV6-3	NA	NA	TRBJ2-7	CASKRDPHYEQYF	TGTGCCAGCAAACGAGACCCGCACTACGAGCAGTACTTC
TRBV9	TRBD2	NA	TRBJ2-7	CASSTAGGPREQYF	TGTGCCAGCAGTACGGCGGGAGGGCCTCGGGAGCAGTACTTC
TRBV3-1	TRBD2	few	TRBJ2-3	CASSPGYGGAEDTQYF	TGTGCCAGCAGTCCGGGATACGGGGGGGCGGAAGATACGCAGTATTTT
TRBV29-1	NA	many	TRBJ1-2	CSVESGEDGYTF	TGCAGCGTTGAGTCAGGGGAGGATGGCTACACCTTC
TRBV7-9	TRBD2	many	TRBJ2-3	CASSLGSAGDRTDTQYF	TGTGCCAGCAGCTTAGGGTCAGCGGGGGACCGCACAGATACGCAGTATTTT
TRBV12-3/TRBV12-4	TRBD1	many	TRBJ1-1	CASSETGRVEAFF	TGTGCCAGCAGCGAGACAGGGCGCGTGGAAGCTTTCTTT
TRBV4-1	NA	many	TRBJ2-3	CASSPGTFSSTDTQYF	TGCGCCAGCAGCCCGGGGACTTTCTCTTCCACAGATACGCAGTATTTT
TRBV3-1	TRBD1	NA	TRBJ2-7	CASSQTGGIGEQYF	TGTGCCAGCAGCCAGACAGGGGGCATCGGCGAGCAGTACTTC
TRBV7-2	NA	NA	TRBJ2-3	CASSLTTLNTDTQYF	TGTGCCAGCAGCTTAACTACTCTTAACACAGATACGCAGTATTTT
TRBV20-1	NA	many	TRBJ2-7	CSASTTRREQYF	TGCAGTGCTAGTACAACACGAAGAGAGCAGTACTTC
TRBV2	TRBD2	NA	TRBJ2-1	CASSALGAGGHNEQFF	TGTGCCAGCAGTGCCCTCGGAGCGGGGGGGCACAATGAGCAGTTCTTC
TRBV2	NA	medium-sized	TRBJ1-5	CASSGGYSNQPQHF	TGTGCCAGCAGTGGCGGGTATAGCAATCAGCCCCAGCATTTT
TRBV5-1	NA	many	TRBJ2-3	CASRSSTDTQYF	TGCGCCTCTAGGAGCAGCACAGATACGCAGTATTTT
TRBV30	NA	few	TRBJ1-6	CAWSVPVYNSPLHF	TGTGCCTGGAGTGTACCTGTTTATAATTCACCCCTCCACTTT
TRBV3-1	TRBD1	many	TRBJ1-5	CASSRTGSNQPQHF	TGTGCCAGCAGCCGGACAGGGTCCAATCAGCCCCAGCATTTT
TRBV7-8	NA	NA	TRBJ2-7	CASRGAGREQYF	TGTGCCAGCAGGGGTGCCGGCCGCGAGCAGTACTTC
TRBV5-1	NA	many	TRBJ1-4	CASSLLQGEKLFF	TGCGCCAGCAGCTTACTTCAGGGCGAAAAACTGTTTTTT
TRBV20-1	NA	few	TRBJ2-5	CSARATETQYF	TGCAGTGCTAGGGCGACGGAGACCCAGTACTTC
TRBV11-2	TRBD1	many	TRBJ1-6	CASSPRQGISPLHF	TGTGCCAGCAGCCCCCGACAGGGAATTTCACCCCTCCACTTT
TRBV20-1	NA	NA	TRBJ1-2	CSAMQGSGGYTF	TGCAGTGCTATGCAGGGGAGCGGTGGCTACACCTTC
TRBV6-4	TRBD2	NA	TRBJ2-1	CASSELAGGYNEQFF	TGTGCCAGCAGTGAACTAGCGGGAGGGTACAATGAGCAGTTCTTC
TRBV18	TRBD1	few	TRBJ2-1	CASSPVGQGWIGEQFF	TGTGCCAGCTCACCAGTGGGACAGGGGTGGATTGGTGAGCAGTTCTTC